This T cell receptor (beta chain) was captured by sequencing in a study of OX40 agonist ivuxolimab in advanced cancers. Study summary: Anti-PD-1, anti-PD-L1 or anti-CTLA-4 therapy given earlier was allowed, and over 35% had some.

As concerns this clone: Its antigen is currently unknown.

CDR1 and CDR2 (germline): GTSNPN, SVGIG (reference sequence). The CDR3 runs 13 residues. After removal of 4 bases from V and 11 bases from J, the junction contained 7 bases not matched to a gene. Findings and caveats of the study: The study found among the lowest clonal expansion in partial responders at 0.1-3.0 mg/kg.

TCRdb's copy holds only in-frame clones and misses some; the assay was immunoSEQ multiplex PCR. Seen here are around 53,000 clones, 65% to 85% observed once, and the top ten hold about 13%. The sequence was obtained from an adult with an advanced solid tumor such as melanoma, head and neck, liver or kidney cancer. The rearrangement uses TRBV30 and TRBJ2-1, with 11 positions matching TRBD1. Sequenced material: CD4+ or CD8+ T cells sorted from blood, taken in a trial of the OX40 agonist ivuxolimab. CDR3 in amino acids: CAWTRDRGGKQFF. CDR3 bases: TGTGCCTGGACCCGGGACAGGGGGGGTAAGCAGTTCTTC. The complete variable domain, with remaining parts taken from reference TRBV30 and TRBJ2-1, reads SQTIHQWPATLVQPVGSPLSLECTVEGTSNPNLYWYRQAAGRGLQLLFYSVGIGQISSEVPQNLSASRPQDRQFILSSKKLLLSDSGFYLCAWTRDRGGKQFFGPGTRLTVL.